This T cell receptor beta chain was obtained from a study of blood T cell repertoires in COVID-19. On the study more broadly: Italy, Spain and the United States were the sources of the convalescent and acute COVID-19 samples.

Per the authors' pipeline: Using reference gene primer amplification, nucleated cell counts were estimated. TCRdb keeps only in-frame clones here, not all; method: immunoSEQ multiplex PCR. V, J and clone size are taken as reported in that table, and D and trimming were inferred from the DNA itself. The sample has a few hundred thousand clones, around four fifths seen once. This CDR3 has 14 residues. Germline lookup yields CDR1 SNHLY and CDR2 FYNNEI. Trimming removed 11 bases from V and 2 bases from J; junction bases left unmatched: 9. Participants were aged about 18 to 100 years, lived in 24 US areas, and enrolled virtually. Clinical histories supplied by participants themselves formed the basis of cohort assignment.

The V and J genes are TRBV2 and TRBJ2-3, with TRBD2 identical over 8 bases. What was sequenced was PBMCs or T cells enriched from blood (not recorded which). The receptor comes from a man younger than 40 with acute COVID-19. In DNA, the CDR3 is TGTGCCTCACTGGCGGGGGGATCCACAGATACGCAGTATTTT. It yields the protein CASLAGGSTDTQYF.